Below are 25 T cell receptor beta chains sequenced from a single sample in a study of Ad26.COV2.S vaccination and SARS-CoV-2 variants. This sample's treatment: 15 to 20 received Ad26.COV2.S at low or high dose, single or two shots; 5 received placebo; per-sample allocation not given. All samples were drawn on day 63, counting from the first vaccine or placebo injection. TCRdb keeps only in-frame clones here, not all; method: immunoSEQ multiplex PCR. The sample holds 300,000 to 400,000 clones; around 90% are singletons and the top ten take approximately 5.9%. Sequenced material: peripheral blood, taken in a trial of Ad26.COV2.S vaccine versus placebo. Receptors were obtained from a person aged 18 to 59 who received the Ad26.COV2.S COVID-19 vaccine or a placebo.

Turning to this clone: This sample includes further DNA sequences coding for the same CDR3. The rearrangement uses TRBV9 and TRBJ1-1, with D perhaps TRBD1 (5 bases). The germline V and J ends were trimmed by 0 bases and 3 bases, with 9 bases remaining between them. Germline V gene lookup returns CDR1 SGDLS and CDR2 YYNGEE. The CDR3 runs to 14 residues. CDR3 amino acids: CASSVGTIDTEAFF. The CDR3 DNA reads TGTGCCAGCAGCGTAGGGACAATCGACACTGAAGCTTTCTTT.

This chain links TRBV28 with TRBJ2-3, with TRBD2 matching over 9 bases. Germline CDR1 is MDHEN and CDR2 is SYDVKM. The CDR3 extends over 15 amino acids. With V trimmed by 3 bases and J by 1 base, 2 bases remained unmatched. CDR3 coding DNA: TGTGCCAGCAGTTTTTCTAGCGGGGGCACAGATACGCAGTATTTT. Protein product: CASSFSSGGTDTQYF.

This chain links TRBV6-2 or TRBV6-3 with TRBJ1-5; D gene uncertain. The CDR3 covers 14 residues. Germline V gives CDR1 MNHEY, CDR2 SVGEGT. V lost 5 bases to trimming and J lost 6 bases, with 14 bases between them. The CDR3 spells CASSTAGGGQPQHF. The CDR3 bases are TGTGCCAGCAGTACCGCAGGAGGAGGTCAGCCCCAGCATTTT.

The J gene is TRBJ1-4, the V gene TRBV28; 9 bases are shared with TRBD1. V lost 3 bases and J lost 8; bases outside the gene matches: 10. From germline, CDR1 is MDHEN and CDR2 SYDVKM. This CDR3 region has 16 residues. The CDR3 sequence: CASSLLGTGQGEKLFF. Written as DNA, the CDR3 is TGTGCCAGCAGTTTGCTAGGGACAGGGCAAGGAGAAAAACTGTTTTTT.

CDR3: CSVGGQGLAGTQYF. In DNA, the CDR3 is TGCAGCGTCGGGGGACAGGGACTAGCCGGGACCCAGTACTTC. The gene calls are TRBV29-1 and TRBJ2-5; D is tentatively TRBD1 or TRBD2 (9 bases each). The CDR3 contains 14 residues. Germline-derived CDR1 and CDR2 are SQVTM and ANQGSEA. Trimming shortened V by 6 bases and J by 7 bases, and 21 bases separated the two germline ends.

The rearrangement joins TRBV28 to TRBJ2-7; no reliable D call. This CDR3 is built from 14 residues. In germline, CDR1 is MDHEN, CDR2 SYDVKM. V shed 2 bases and J shed 4 bases, with 12 bases lying between them. CDR3 coding DNA: TGTGCCAGCAGTTTACGAGCAGGAAGATACGAGCAGTACTTC. Protein sequence: CASSLRAGRYEQYF.

The V gene is TRBV6-5, the J gene TRBJ1-2; weak D call: TRBD1 (5 bases). The V gene lost 6 bases and the J gene lost 2 bases, with 10 bases spanning the gap. This CDR3 is 13 amino acids long. Germline loops: CDR1 MNHEY, CDR2 SVGAGI. The CDR3 region has the DNA TGTGCCAGCAGCAGACAGCTAAACTATGGCTACACCTTC. Its protein is CASSRQLNYGYTF.

The gene calls are TRBV29-1 and TRBJ2-2; no clear D gene. The CDR3 runs to 14 residues. Trimming took off 5 bases at V and 5 bases at J, with 15 bases between the two ends. Per germline, CDR1 SQVTM and CDR2 ANQGSEA. The CDR3 loop reads CSVHFGEGTGELFF. CDR3 DNA sequence: TGCAGCGTTCACTTTGGTGAAGGAACCGGGGAGCTGTTTTTT.

A word on this clone: The junction and the germline gene differ at one end; a read error may be behind it. The rearrangement joins TRBV7-9 to TRBJ2-5; 10 bases match TRBD2. Per germline, CDR1 SEHNR and CDR2 FQNEAQ (reference sequence). The CDR3 consists of 17 residues. In DNA form, the CDR3 reads TGTGCCAGCAGCCTAGCCTCGGGACTAGCGACCGAAGAGACCCAGTACTTC. Protein: CASSLASGLATEETQYF.

V gene TRBV7-2 combines with J gene TRBJ1-5, with TRBD1 identical over 10 bases. CDR3 length: 15 amino acids. V trimming: 7 bases; J trimming: 10 bases; junction bases outside the gene matches: 13. Germline V lookup: CDR1 SGHTA, CDR2 FQGNSA. The CDR3 protein is CASTLSGTGVLPQHF. The CDR3 nucleotides are TGTGCCAGCACCCTGAGTGGGACAGGGGTCCTCCCCCAGCATTTT.

The rearrangement links TRBV7-9 to TRBJ2-6; D is unclear. Per the germline V gene, CDR1 is SEHNR and CDR2 is FQNEAQ (reference sequence). Deletions cut 2 bases from V and 0 bases from J, with 5 bases between. The CDR3 has 15 residues. The CDR3 region is CASSLQVSGANVLTF. Here the CDR3 DNA reads TGTGCCAGCAGCTTACAGGTCTCTGGGGCCAACGTCCTGACTTTC.

The chain uses TRBV7-3 and TRBJ2-6; TRBD1 might be the D (7 bases). This CDR3 has 20 residues. Germline V gene sequence: CDR1 SGHTA, CDR2 FQGTGA. With 10 bases removed from V and 2 bases from J, the gap between germline ends came to 30 bases. The DNA of the CDR3 is TGTGCCACCAGACGAACCTCCGGGGGACAGAGTTCGGCTGGGGCCAACGTCCTGACTTTC. Translating it yields CATRRTSGGQSSAGANVLTF.

This chain uses TRBV20-1 with TRBJ2-1; D is undetermined. This CDR3 is 15 amino acids long. Trimming left V 3 bases short and J 4 bases short, with 16 bases between. Germline V lookup: CDR1 DFQATT, CDR2 SNEGSKA (reference sequence). The CDR3 spells CSASGPAALYNEQFF. The CDR3 DNA is TGCAGTGCTAGTGGCCCGGCGGCACTTTACAATGAGCAGTTCTTC.

This clone was counted once. This chain links TRBV28 with TRBJ2-3; the match to TRBD2 covers 11 bases. The CDR3 is 17 residues long. J lost 5 bases, V lost 10 bases, and 17 bases had no gene match. Germline V gene sequence: CDR1 MDHEN, CDR2 SYDVKM. The DNA of the CDR3 is TGTGCCACGACCCGCGTGACTAGCGGGATTTCGGTAGATACGCAGTATTTT. Protein product: CATTRVTSGISVDTQYF.

This sequence joins TRBV29-1 and TRBJ1-1; a weak D match, TRBD1 (5 bases). Germline V lookup: CDR1 SQVTM, CDR2 ANQGSEA. The ends were cut back, 7 bases at V and 5 bases at J, with 17 bases in the middle. The CDR3 runs to 13 residues. The CDR3 spells CSAFLTEGTEAFF. The DNA of the CDR3 is TGCAGCGCCTTTCTGACAGAAGGTACTGAAGCTTTCTTT.

The gene calls are TRBV19 and TRBJ1-2, with 9 nucleotides matching TRBD1. There are 12 residues in the CDR3. J gave up 6 bases and V 9 bases, and 5 bases lay outside the gene matches. In germline, CDR1 is LNHDA, CDR2 SQIVND (reference sequence). The DNA for the CDR3 is TGTGCCAGCTACAGGGGGCATGATGGCTACACCTTC. This gives the protein CASYRGHDGYTF.

This rearrangement joins TRBV29-1 to TRBJ2-7; no clear D. The germline V gene has CDR1 SQVTM and CDR2 ANQGSEA. The CDR3 runs 13 residues. V lost 3 bases and J 3 bases, leaving 12 bases between the germline ends. The CDR3 sequence: CSVDLGRGYEQYF. The CDR3, as DNA: TGCAGCGTTGATCTTGGCAGAGGCTACGAGCAGTACTTC.

The chain couples TRBV29-1 to TRBJ2-5; D uncertain. The length of the CDR3 is 11 residues. Trimming cost V 6 bases and J 5 bases, with 10 bases left between them. The germline V gene has CDR1 SQVTM and CDR2 ANQGSEA. The DNA of the CDR3 is TGCAGCGTCGACCCCGGGGAGACCCAGTACTTC. The encoded protein is CSVDPGETQYF.

This clone appeared once. The genes are TRBV27 and TRBJ1-1, with D possibly being TRBD1 (6 bases). V lost 8 bases and J 5 bases, leaving 15 bases between the germline ends. The CDR3 length is 13 residues. Germline V gene data show CDR1 as MNHEY and CDR2 as SMNVEV (reference sequence). Written as DNA, the CDR3 is TGTGCCAGCCACAGCTCCGGGACAACTGAAGCTTTCTTT. Translated: CASHSSGTTEAFF.

The chain carries TRBV5-8 and TRBJ1-1, with 11 bases aligning to TRBD1. Germline loops: CDR1 SGHTS, CDR2 YDEGEE. Trimming cost V 6 bases and J 5 bases; bases outside gene matches: 3. This CDR3 is 13 amino acids long. The CDR3 nucleotides read TGTGCCAGCACGGACAGGGGGCGAACTGAAGCTTTCTTT. It is translated as CASTDRGRTEAFF.

The CDR3, as DNA: TGTGCCAGCAGTTTGGGCGGGGGCGCCTACAATGAGCAGTTCTTC. It encodes CASSLGGGAYNEQFF. The chain couples TRBV28 to TRBJ2-1; weak D call: TRBD2 (7 bases). With 3 bases removed from V and 2 bases from J, the gap between germline ends came to 11 bases. The CDR3 has 15 amino acids. Germline V lookup: CDR1 MDHEN, CDR2 SYDVKM.

This chain links TRBV14 with TRBJ2-2; weak D call: TRBD2 (5 bases). Trimming took 2 bases from V and 8 from J, leaving 9 bases between them. CDR1 SGHDN and CDR2 FVKESK come from the germline V gene. This CDR3 comprises 13 residues. The CDR3 DNA sequence: TGTGCCAGCAGCCAACGATTAGCGGGGGAGCTGTTTTTT. Residues: CASSQRLAGELFF.

The chain uses TRBV9 and TRBJ1-5; D is ambiguous. The CDR3 is made up of 14 amino acids. V lost 2 bases to trimming and J lost 1 base, with 7 bases between them. Germline V gives CDR1 SGDLS, CDR2 YYNGEE. CDR3 nucleotide sequence: TGTGCCAGCAGCGTGGGAAACAGCAATCAGCCCCAGCATTTT. It specifies CASSVGNSNQPQHF.

This chain links TRBV19 with TRBJ1-1; D is perhaps TRBD1 (6 bases). The CDR3 covers 14 residues. Germline V lookup: CDR1 LNHDA, CDR2 SQIVND (reference sequence). The ends were cut back, 7 bases at V and 4 bases at J, with 16 bases in the middle. CDR3 coding DNA: TGTGCCAGTATCCACGGGGGGGCTAGCACTGAAGCTTTCTTT. This translates into CASIHGGASTEAFF.

This chain connects TRBV19 to TRBJ1-1, with D possibly TRBD1 on 6 matching bases. CDR3 length: 12 residues. Looked up from germline, CDR1 is LNHDA and CDR2 is SQIVND (reference sequence). Trimming left V 11 bases short and J 0 bases short, with 10 bases between. The CDR3 is CAVGQMNTEAFF. DNA of the CDR3: TGTGCCGTAGGACAGATGAACACTGAAGCTTTCTTT.